Detailed here is one T cell receptor (beta chain). Antigen: not known. This sample stems from a study of cytomegalovirus exposure and HLA in healthy donors. Points from the study as a whole: Later on, an analysis found that several of the most significant clusters appeared to be linked to common viral pathogens, which included parvovirus B19. Among the sequence variants, a highly shared cluster was likely an artifact of sequencing. The classifier, whose performance was assessed in both the original and validation cohorts, reportedly diagnosed cytomegalovirus status with high specificity and sensitivity.

The PCR contained 60 Vbeta and 13 Jbeta primers. Authors' data handling: A later analysis counted around 80 million unique TCR beta chains, some 12 million shared. Method: immunoSEQ multiplex PCR; TCRdb's copy keeps in-frame clones and lacks some. Clone size and V and J calls were adopted from that table, with D and trimming inferred from the DNA. Among 85,000 to 130,000 clones listed, around 79% were seen once. Germline CDR1 and CDR2: SEHNR and FQNEAQ (reference sequence). The CDR3 is made up of 16 amino acids. V shed 5 bases, J shed 6 bases, and the junction held 8 bases outside the gene matches. The receptor's source is a man aged 55 to 69 in good health and CMV-seronegative. Sequencing was done on a sample of PBMCs. V and J are TRBV7-9 and TRBJ2-2, with 11 bases that match TRBD1. The CDR3 loop reads CASSIPGDRGSGELFF. CDR3 DNA sequence: TGTGCCAGCAGCATCCCGGGGGACAGGGGGTCCGGGGAGCTGTTTTTT.